This entry lists 22 T cell receptor beta chains sequenced from one sample in a study of early T cells in non-severe SARS-CoV-2 infection. TCRdb passed the 5' RACE reads through MiXCR, listing each CDR3 protein once. The profile shows 90,000 to 100,000 distinct CDR3 sequences, roughly 13% of them singletons. The specimen sequenced was whole blood. Source of these receptors: an adult who was a healthcare worker with PCR-confirmed SARS-CoV-2 infection or an uninfected control (not recorded which).

This clonotype was counted a few times. CDR3 in amino acids: CASSEGAEAFF. The DNA for the CDR3 is TGCGCCAGCAGCGAGGGGGCTGAAGCTTTCTTT. The rearrangement uses TRBV5-1 and TRBJ1-1, with a weak D call TRBD1 (6 bases). This CDR3 contains 11 residues. Germline V lookup: CDR1 SGHRS, CDR2 YFSETQ. Trimming removed 4 bases from V and 6 bases from J, with 7 bases in between. Full variable domain (remainder filled in from reference TRBV5-1 and TRBJ1-1): KAGVTQTPRYLIKTRGQQVTLSCSPISGHRSVSWYQQTPGQGLQFLFEYFSETQRNKGNFPGRFSGRQFSNSRSEMNVSTLELGDSALYLCASSEGAEAFFGQGTRLTVV.

V and J are TRBV9 and TRBJ2-3, with 12 bases identical to TRBD2. The junction had 16 bases not matched to a gene; V was cut back by 2 bases and J by 9 bases. The germline CDR1 and CDR2 sequences are SGDLS and YYNGEE. CDR3 length equals 18 residues. This CDR3 is CASSVGTSGLRRLETQYF. CDR3 bases: TGTGCCAGCAGCGTGGGGACTAGCGGGCTAAGACGGTTGGAAACGCAGTATTTT.

The chain is built from TRBV6-5 and TRBJ2-1; TRBD2 aligns across 9 bases. CDR1 and CDR2 from the germline V gene are MNHEY and SVGAGI. The CDR3 loop spans 13 amino acids. V gave up 9 bases and J gave up 10 bases; unmatched junction bases: 10. The CDR3 DNA sequence: TGTGCCAGTTCGAGGCGGGGGGGCGACGAGCAGTTCTTC. It translates to CASSRRGGDEQFF.

The rearrangement uses TRBV6-6 and TRBJ2-7; D assignment may be TRBD1 or TRBD2 (5 bases each). Trimming removed 0 bases at V and 7 bases at J, with 22 bases between. Germline values: CDR1 MNHNY, CDR2 SVGAGI (reference sequence). The CDR3 consists of 17 residues. DNA for the CDR3: TGTGCCAGCAGTTACTCCATGGCGAGGGACCTCCAGAGGGAGCAGTACTTC. It is translated as CASSYSMARDLQREQYF.

The chain employs TRBV2 and TRBJ2-7, with D perhaps matching TRBD2 (5 bases). This CDR3 region has 12 residues. Trimming removed 3 bases at V and 7 bases at J, with 10 bases between. CDR1 is SNHLY, CDR2 FYNNEI, per germline. The CDR3 bases are TGTGCCAGCAGTGACAAGAGGGAGGAGCAGTACTTC. Amino acid sequence: CASSDKREEQYF.

This clonotype was seen repeatedly, ten times or more. The rearrangement uses TRBV27 and TRBJ1-1; TRBD1 is a possible D gene (5 bases). Germline-derived CDR1 and CDR2 are MNHEY and SMNVEV (reference sequence). The CDR3 has 15 amino acids. V lost 2 bases and J 3 bases, leaving 13 bases between the germline ends. CDR3 region: CASSLRRRADTEAFF. In nucleotides, the CDR3 is TGTGCCAGCAGTTTAAGGCGCAGGGCGGACACTGAAGCTTTCTTT.

The table lists this clonotype with many counts. The V gene is TRBV5-6, the J gene TRBJ2-5; 8 nucleotides line up with TRBD2. This CDR3 spans 16 amino acids. J gave up 5 bases and V 0 bases, and 9 bases lay outside the gene matches. Germline CDR1 reads SGHDT; CDR2 reads YYEEEE. The CDR3 DNA is TGTGCCAGCAGCTTGGCCGGGGGGGCCTTATGGGAGACCCAGTACTTC. Residues: CASSLAGGALWETQYF.

This clonotype was detected ten times or more. CDR3 nucleotides: TGTGCCAGCAGCTTGTTGGCTAGAGATACGCAGTATTTT. Amino acids: CASSLLARDTQYF. V is TRBV5-6 and J is TRBJ2-3; D is uncertain. Per germline, CDR1 SGHDT and CDR2 YYEEEE. V lost 1 base to trimming and J lost 5 bases, with 8 bases between them. The CDR3 is made up of 13 amino acids.

The chain recombines TRBV9 with TRBJ2-5; 8 bases align to TRBD1. Germline V gives CDR1 SGDLS, CDR2 YYNGEE. The CDR3 totals 15 residues. J gave up 4 bases and V 4 bases, and 9 bases lay outside the gene matches. CDR3 nucleotide sequence: TGTGCCAGCAGCCCCTCGGGACAGGAGGCAGAGACCCAGTACTTC. Translated, it gives CASSPSGQEAETQYF.

The CDR3 spells CASRPTGYEQYF. DNA for the CDR3: TGTGCCAGCAGGCCAACGGGCTACGAGCAGTACTTC. This chain joins TRBV28 and TRBJ2-7, with D hard to call. The germline CDR1 and CDR2 sequences are MDHEN and SYDVKM. V lost 6 bases and J lost 3, with 9 bases in between. The CDR3 runs 12 residues.

The chain carries TRBV6-5 and TRBJ1-1, with TRBD1 as a possible D gene (5 bases). This CDR3 is built from 15 residues. V was shortened by 2 bases and J by 7 bases, with 17 bases between the two germline ends. Germline V CDR1 and CDR2: MNHEY, SVGAGI. The CDR3 nucleotides read TGTGCCAGCAGTTACCCTTACTTTGGGGCCGGTGAAGCTTTCTTT. This encodes CASSYPYFGAGEAFF.

This clonotype was detected only a few times. The chain employs TRBV6-6 and TRBJ1-1, with a possible D match to TRBD1 (6 bases). In germline, CDR1 is MNHNY, CDR2 SVGAGI (reference sequence). The CDR3 is 14 amino acids. Between the trimmed V and J ends, which lost 5 bases and 1 base, there was a span of 11 bases. DNA for the CDR3: TGTGCCAGCAGTCCCCCGACAGGGAACACTGAAGCTTTCTTT. Translating it yields CASSPPTGNTEAFF.

This clonotype was detected a few times. V and J are TRBV29-1 and TRBJ2-5, with TRBD2 identical over 8 bases. This CDR3 is 13 amino acids long. The junction had 3 bases not matched to a gene; V was cut back by 5 bases and J by 1 base. CDR1 and CDR2 from the germline V gene are SQVTM and ANQGSEA. CDR3 in amino acids: CSVHGGAQETQYF. CDR3 bases: TGCAGCGTTCACGGGGGGGCCCAAGAGACCCAGTACTTC.

V is TRBV4-2 and J is TRBJ2-5; D tentatively reads TRBD1 or TRBD2 (5 bases each). CDR1 LGHNA and CDR2 YNFKEQ come from the germline V gene. V was shortened by 0 bases and J by 7 bases, with 15 bases between the two germline ends. The CDR3 contains 15 residues. CDR3 in amino acids: CASSQEVGGLRTQYF. The DNA of the CDR3 is TGTGCCAGCAGCCAAGAAGTTGGGGGTCTGAGGACCCAGTACTTC.

The rearrangement links TRBV20-1 to TRBJ2-2, with D uncertain. The germline gives CDR1 DFQATT, CDR2 SNEGSKA (reference sequence). This CDR3 region has 14 residues. The ends were cut back, 0 bases at V and 9 bases at J, with 14 bases in the middle. CDR3 residues: CSARDGSSGRELFF. The CDR3, as DNA: TGCAGTGCTAGAGATGGCTCCTCCGGCAGGGAGCTGTTTTTT.

CDR3 region: CAISDPRGVLHGYTF. CDR3 DNA sequence: TGTGCCATCAGTGACCCCCGGGGCGTATTGCATGGCTACACCTTC. V gene TRBV10-3 combines with J gene TRBJ1-2, with D perhaps TRBD1 (5 bases). Looked up from germline, CDR1 is ENHRY and CDR2 is SYGVKD. This CDR3 has 15 amino acids. Trimming took off 3 bases at V and 6 bases at J, with 17 bases between the two ends.

The chain employs TRBV20-1 and TRBJ1-5, with D maybe TRBD1 (6 bases). The CDR3 extends over 15 amino acids. The V and J ends lost 2 bases and 4 bases respectively, with 15 bases between them. CDR1 DFQATT and CDR2 SNEGSKA come from the germline V gene (reference sequence). CDR3 sequence reads: CSARPGQSRNQPQHF. CDR3 DNA sequence: TGCAGTGCTAGACCCGGACAGAGTAGAAATCAGCCCCAGCATTTT.

The chain couples TRBV4-3 to TRBJ2-3; D ambiguous. The CDR3 is 13 residues long. Germline V gives CDR1 LGHNA, CDR2 YSLEER. The ends were cut back, 0 bases at V and 8 bases at J, with 9 bases in the middle. The CDR3, as DNA: TGCGCCAGCAGCCAAGATGGACGGGCTACGCAGTATTTT. This gives the protein CASSQDGRATQYF.

This clonotype was seen many times. This rearrangement joins TRBV7-8 to TRBJ1-4; D gene ambiguous. CDR1 and CDR2 from the germline V gene are SGHVS and FQNEAQ. V shed 2 bases and J shed 4 bases, with 5 bases lying between them. This CDR3 has 13 residues. This chain's CDR3 is CASSLLSNEKLFF. The CDR3 coding sequence is TGTGCCAGCAGCTTACTCAGTAATGAAAAACTGTTTTTT. Full variable domain (remainder filled in from reference TRBV7-8 and TRBJ1-4): GAGVSQSPRYKVAKRGQDVALRCDPISGHVSLFWYQQALGQGPEFLTYFQNEAQLDKSGLPSDRFFAERPEGSVSTLKIQRTQQEDSAVYLCASSLLSNEKLFFGSGTQLSVL.

The gene calls are TRBV28 and TRBJ1-1; no clear D gene. Per the germline V gene, CDR1 is MDHEN and CDR2 is SYDVKM. CDR3 length: 12 amino acids. V dropped 7 bases and J dropped 0 bases, with 6 bases sitting between them. CDR3 residues: CASMEMNTEAFF. The DNA of the CDR3 is TGTGCCAGCATGGAGATGAACACTGAAGCTTTCTTT.

The rearrangement uses TRBV4-2 and TRBJ2-4; 12 bases align to TRBD2. The CDR3 is made up of 17 amino acids. J gave up 1 base and V 0 bases, and 1 base lay outside the gene matches. Germline CDR1 and CDR2: LGHNA and YNFKEQ. The CDR3 nucleotides read TGTGCCAGCAGCCAAGAGGGGACTAGCGGGGCCAAAAACATTCAGTACTTC. Protein: CASSQEGTSGAKNIQYF.

The chain uses TRBV9 and TRBJ2-3, with 7 positions matching TRBD1. Germline V lookup: CDR1 SGDLS, CDR2 YYNGEE. This CDR3 contains 15 residues. V gave up 2 bases and J gave up 1 base; unmatched junction bases: 4. The CDR3 loop reads CASSVSGTGTDTQYF. In DNA form, the CDR3 reads TGTGCCAGCAGCGTCTCGGGGACAGGCACAGATACGCAGTATTTT.